The entry that follows covers one T cell receptor (beta chain) sequence. Its antigen is not known. This specimen comes from a study of shared clonotypes between healthy human individuals. Study conclusions and caveats: Memory subsets had estimated richness that was generally smaller than that of naive subsets.

Positively selected for CCR7, the CD45RO-negative cells used as naive CD8 cells excluded terminally differentiated effector memory CD45RA+ cells. Here immunoSEQ multiplex PCR was the method, and the copy in TCRdb shows in-frame clones only, minus some. The sample lists roughly 550,000 clones, nearly 97% occurring once. V shed 5 bases, J shed 4 bases, and the junction held 9 bases outside the gene matches. This CDR3 region has 16 residues. From germline, CDR1 is MNHEY and CDR2 SMNVEV (reference sequence). The specimen was naive CD8+ T cells sorted from blood. This TCR derives from a woman under 40 in good health. The chain has TRBV27 and TRBJ2-1, with TRBD2 matching over 9 bases. The CDR3 sequence is CASSPLAGVSYNEQFF. CDR3 nucleotides: TGTGCCAGCAGTCCCTTAGCGGGAGTATCATACAATGAGCAGTTCTTC.